This T cell receptor beta chain comes out of a study of identical twins. Findings and caveats of the study: Invariant populations such as MAIT and iNKT cells could partly muddle zero-insertion analyses. Whereas memory repertoires showed no such difference, abundant cord blood beta clonotypes carried fewer insertions.

Trimming took off 1 base at V and 4 bases at J, with 12 bases between the two ends. The CDR3 is made up of 15 amino acids. From germline, CDR1 is SEHNR and CDR2 FQNEAQ (reference sequence). This clonotype was seen at least ten times. Its target is unknown. TCRdb reanalysed the 5' RACE reads using MiXCR and keeps one entry per CDR3 protein. The table lists 700,000 or so distinct CDR3 sequences, roughly 8% of them singletons. This sample also belongs to another study, concerning yellow fever vaccine responses in identical twins. As that study records: Twin vaccine T cell responses reportedly seemed partly convergent, partly personalized.

The source of this sequence is a woman between 18 and 29 years old in good health. The V call is TRBV7-9, the J call TRBJ2-3, with a possible D match to TRBD1 (6 bases). The sample was PBMCs. CDR3 sequence: CASSLGQVGADTQYF. CDR3 DNA sequence: TGTGCCAGCAGCTTAGGACAGGTGGGGGCAGATACGCAGTATTTT.